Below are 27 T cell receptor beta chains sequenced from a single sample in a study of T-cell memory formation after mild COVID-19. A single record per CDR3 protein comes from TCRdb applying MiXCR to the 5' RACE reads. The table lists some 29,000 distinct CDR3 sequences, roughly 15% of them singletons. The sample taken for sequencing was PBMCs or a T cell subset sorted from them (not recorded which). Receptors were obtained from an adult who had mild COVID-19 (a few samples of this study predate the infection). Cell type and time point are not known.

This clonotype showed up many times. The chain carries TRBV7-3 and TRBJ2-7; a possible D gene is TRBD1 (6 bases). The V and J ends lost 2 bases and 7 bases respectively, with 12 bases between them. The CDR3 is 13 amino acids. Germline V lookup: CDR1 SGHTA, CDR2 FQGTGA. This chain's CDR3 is CASSLLKGTEQYF. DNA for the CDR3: TGTGCCAGCAGCTTATTAAAAGGGACAGAGCAGTACTTC.

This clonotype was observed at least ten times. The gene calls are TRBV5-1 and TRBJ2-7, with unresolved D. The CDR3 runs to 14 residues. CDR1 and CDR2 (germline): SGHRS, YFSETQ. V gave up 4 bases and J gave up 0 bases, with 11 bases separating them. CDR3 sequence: CASSQTRSSYEQYF. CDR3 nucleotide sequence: TGCGCCAGCAGCCAAACGAGGAGCTCCTACGAGCAGTACTTC.

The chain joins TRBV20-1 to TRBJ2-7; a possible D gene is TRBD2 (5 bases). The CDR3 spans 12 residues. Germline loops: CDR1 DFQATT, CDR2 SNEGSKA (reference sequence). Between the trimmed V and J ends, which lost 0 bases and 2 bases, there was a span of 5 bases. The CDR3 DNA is TGCAGTGCTAGAGACGGGGCCTACGAGCAGTACTTC. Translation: CSARDGAYEQYF.

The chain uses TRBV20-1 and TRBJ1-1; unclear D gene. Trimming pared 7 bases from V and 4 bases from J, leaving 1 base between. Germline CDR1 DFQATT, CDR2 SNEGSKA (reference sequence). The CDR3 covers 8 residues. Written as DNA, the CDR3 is TGCAGTGTCACTGAAGCTTTCTTT. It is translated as CSVTEAFF.

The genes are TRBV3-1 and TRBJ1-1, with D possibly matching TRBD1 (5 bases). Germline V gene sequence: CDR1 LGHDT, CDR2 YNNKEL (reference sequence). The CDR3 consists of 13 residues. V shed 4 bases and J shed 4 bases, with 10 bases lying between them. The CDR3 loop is CASSPWGGTEAFF. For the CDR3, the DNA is TGTGCCAGCAGCCCGTGGGGGGGCACTGAAGCTTTCTTT. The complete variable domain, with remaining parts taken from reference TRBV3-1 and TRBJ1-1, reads DTAVSQTPKYLVTQMGNDKSIKCEQNLGHDTMYWYKQDSKKFLKIMFSYNNKELIINETVPNRFSPKSPDKAHLNLHINSLELGDSAVYFCASSPWGGTEAFFGQGTRLTVV.

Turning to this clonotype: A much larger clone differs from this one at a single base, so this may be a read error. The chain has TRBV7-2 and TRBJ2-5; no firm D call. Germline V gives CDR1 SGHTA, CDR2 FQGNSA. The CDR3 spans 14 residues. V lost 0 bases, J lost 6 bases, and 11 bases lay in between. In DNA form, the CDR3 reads TGTGCCAGCAGCTTAGCCTCCTTAAGACAGACCCAGTACTTC. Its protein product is CASSLASLRQTQYF.

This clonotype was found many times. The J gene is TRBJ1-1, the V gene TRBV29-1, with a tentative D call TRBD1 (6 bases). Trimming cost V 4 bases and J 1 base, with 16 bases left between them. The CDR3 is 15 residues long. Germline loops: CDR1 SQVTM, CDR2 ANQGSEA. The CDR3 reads CSVVGGAPGNTEAFF. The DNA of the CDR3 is TGCAGCGTTGTAGGGGGGGCCCCGGGGAACACTGAAGCTTTCTTT. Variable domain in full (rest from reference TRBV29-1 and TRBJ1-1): SAVISQKPSRDICQRGTSLTIQCQVDSQVTMMFWYRQQPGQSLTLIATANQGSEATYESGFVIDKFPISRPNLTFSTLTVSNMSPEDSSIYLCSVVGGAPGNTEAFFGQGTRLTVV.

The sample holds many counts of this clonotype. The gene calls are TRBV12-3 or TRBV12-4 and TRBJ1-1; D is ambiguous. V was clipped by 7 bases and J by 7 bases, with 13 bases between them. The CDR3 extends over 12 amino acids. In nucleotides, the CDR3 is TGTGCCAGCACCGACCCCCGGCTTGAAGCTTTCTTT. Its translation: CASTDPRLEAFF.

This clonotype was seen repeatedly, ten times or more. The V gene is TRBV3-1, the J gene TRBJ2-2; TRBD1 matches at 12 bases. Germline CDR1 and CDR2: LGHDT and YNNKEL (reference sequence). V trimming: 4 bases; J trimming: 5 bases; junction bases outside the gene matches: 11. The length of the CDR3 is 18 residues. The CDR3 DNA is TGTGCCAGCAGCCTCCTCCCCGGGACAGGGGGCCGAACCGGGGAGCTGTTTTTT. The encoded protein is CASSLLPGTGGRTGELFF.

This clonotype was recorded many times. In DNA form, the CDR3 reads TGTGCCAGCAGCCGCCCCCCCGGGGAGCTGTTTTTT. It yields the protein CASSRPPGELFF. This sequence joins TRBV7-2 and TRBJ2-2; D not resolved. V shed 5 bases and J shed 6 bases, with 7 bases lying between them. This CDR3 contains 12 residues. The germline V gene has CDR1 SGHTA and CDR2 FQGNSA.

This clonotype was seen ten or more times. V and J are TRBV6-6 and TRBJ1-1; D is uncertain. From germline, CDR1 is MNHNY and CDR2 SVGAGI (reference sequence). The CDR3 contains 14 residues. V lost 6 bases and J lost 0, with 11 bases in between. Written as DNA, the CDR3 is TGTGCCAGCAGCCAAACCCAGGTGAACACTGAAGCTTTCTTT. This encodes CASSQTQVNTEAFF.

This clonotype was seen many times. The CDR3 nucleotides read TGTGCCATCAGTGAACGACAGGGGTCCGCCGAGCAGTACTTC. Its translation is CAISERQGSAEQYF. The rearrangement joins TRBV10-3 to TRBJ2-7; 8 bases map to TRBD1. The CDR3 contains 14 residues. The trim removed 3 bases at V and 6 bases at J, leaving 7 bases unmatched. Germline assignment: CDR1 ENHRY and CDR2 SYGVKD.

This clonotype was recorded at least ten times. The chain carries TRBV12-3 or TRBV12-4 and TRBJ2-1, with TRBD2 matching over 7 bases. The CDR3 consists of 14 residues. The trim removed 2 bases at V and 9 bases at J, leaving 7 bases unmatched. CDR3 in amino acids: CASSLMGGYGEQFF. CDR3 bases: TGTGCCAGCAGTTTAATGGGAGGGTACGGTGAGCAGTTCTTC.

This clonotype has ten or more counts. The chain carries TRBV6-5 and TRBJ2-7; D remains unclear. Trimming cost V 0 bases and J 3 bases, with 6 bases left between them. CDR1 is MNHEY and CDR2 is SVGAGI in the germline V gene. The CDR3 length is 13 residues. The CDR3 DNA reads TGTGCCAGCAGTTACTCGAGAAACTACGAGCAGTACTTC. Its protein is CASSYSRNYEQYF.

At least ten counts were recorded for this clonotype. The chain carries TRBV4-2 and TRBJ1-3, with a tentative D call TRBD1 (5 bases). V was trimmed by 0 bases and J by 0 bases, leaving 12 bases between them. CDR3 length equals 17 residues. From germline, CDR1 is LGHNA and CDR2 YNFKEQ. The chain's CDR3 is CASSQDGTGGSGNTIYF. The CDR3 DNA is TGTGCCAGCAGCCAAGACGGGACGGGGGGCTCTGGAAACACCATATATTTT.

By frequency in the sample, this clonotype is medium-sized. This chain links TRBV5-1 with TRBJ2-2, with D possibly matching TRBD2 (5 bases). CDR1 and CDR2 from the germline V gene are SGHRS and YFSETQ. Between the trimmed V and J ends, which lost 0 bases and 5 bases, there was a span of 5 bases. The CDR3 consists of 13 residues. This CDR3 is CASSLVATGELFF. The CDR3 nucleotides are TGCGCCAGCAGCTTGGTAGCGACCGGGGAGCTGTTTTTT.

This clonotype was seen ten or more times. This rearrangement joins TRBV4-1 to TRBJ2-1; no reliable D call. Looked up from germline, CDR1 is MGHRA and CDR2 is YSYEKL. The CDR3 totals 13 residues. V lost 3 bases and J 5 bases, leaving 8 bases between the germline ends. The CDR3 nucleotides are TGCGCCAGCAGCCACAGGATGGACAATGAGCAGTTCTTC. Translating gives CASSHRMDNEQFF.

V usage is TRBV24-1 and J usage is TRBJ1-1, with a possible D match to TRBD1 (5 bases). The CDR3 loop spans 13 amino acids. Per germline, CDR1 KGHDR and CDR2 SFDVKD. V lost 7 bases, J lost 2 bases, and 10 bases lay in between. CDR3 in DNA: TGTGCCACCAGGAGGGGATCCAACACTGAAGCTTTCTTT. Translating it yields CATRRGSNTEAFF.

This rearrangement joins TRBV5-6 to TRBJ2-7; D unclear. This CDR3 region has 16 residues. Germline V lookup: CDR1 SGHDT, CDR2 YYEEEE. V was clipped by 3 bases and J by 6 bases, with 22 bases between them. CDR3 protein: CASSSTRQGPSREQYF. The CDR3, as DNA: TGTGCCAGCAGCTCGACCAGACAAGGGCCTAGTCGCGAGCAGTACTTC.

This CDR3 reads CASSPGGRAYEQYF. The CDR3 DNA reads TGTGCCAGCAGCCCAGGCGGGAGGGCCTACGAGCAGTACTTC. This rearrangement joins TRBV7-6 to TRBJ2-7, with 9 bases aligning to TRBD2. The CDR3 contains 14 residues. The germline gives CDR1 SGHVS, CDR2 FNYEAQ. Losses at the gene ends were 5 bases for V and 2 bases for J; bases not matched to a gene: 4.

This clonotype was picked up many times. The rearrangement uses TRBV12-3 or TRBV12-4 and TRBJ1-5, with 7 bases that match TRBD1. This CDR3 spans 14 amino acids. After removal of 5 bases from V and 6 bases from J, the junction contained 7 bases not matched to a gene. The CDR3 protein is CASSRDRAGQPQHF. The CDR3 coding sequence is TGTGCCAGCAGTCGTGACAGGGCGGGTCAGCCCCAGCATTTT.

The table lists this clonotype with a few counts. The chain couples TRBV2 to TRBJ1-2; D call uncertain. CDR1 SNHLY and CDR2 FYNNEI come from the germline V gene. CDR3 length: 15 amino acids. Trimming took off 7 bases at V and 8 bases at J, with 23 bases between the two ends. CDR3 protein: CASKVGSASGWGYTF. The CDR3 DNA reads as TGTGCCAGCAAAGTAGGGTCGGCCTCCGGGTGGGGCTACACCTTC.

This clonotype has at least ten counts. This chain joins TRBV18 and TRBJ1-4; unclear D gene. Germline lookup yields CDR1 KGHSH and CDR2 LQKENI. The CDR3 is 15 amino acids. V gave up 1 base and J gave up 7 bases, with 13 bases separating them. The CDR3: CASSPHRAPPEKLFF. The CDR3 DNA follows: TGTGCCAGCTCACCACATAGGGCACCTCCTGAAAAACTGTTTTTT.

CDR3: CASSRSGTGLYEQYF. For the CDR3, the DNA is TGTGCCAGCAGTCGGTCCGGGACAGGGTTGTACGAGCAGTACTTC. This chain joins TRBV6-2 or TRBV6-3 and TRBJ2-7; 9 bases are shared with TRBD1. This CDR3 comprises 15 residues. Germline assignment: CDR1 MNHEY and CDR2 SVGEGT. The J segment lost 4 bases and the V segment lost 5 bases, leaving 9 bases of the junction unmatched.

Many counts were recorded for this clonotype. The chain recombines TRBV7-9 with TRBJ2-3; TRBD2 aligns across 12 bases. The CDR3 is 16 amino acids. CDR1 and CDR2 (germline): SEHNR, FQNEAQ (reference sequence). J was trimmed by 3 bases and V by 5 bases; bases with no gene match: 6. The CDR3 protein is CASSVTSGGGTDTQYF. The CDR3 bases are TGTGCCAGCAGCGTGACTAGCGGGGGAGGGACAGATACGCAGTATTTT.

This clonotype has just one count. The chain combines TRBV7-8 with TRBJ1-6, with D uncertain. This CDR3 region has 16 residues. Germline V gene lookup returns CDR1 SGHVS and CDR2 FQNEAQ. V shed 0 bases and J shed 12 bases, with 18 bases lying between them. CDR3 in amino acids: CASSLAVRTGNRPLHF. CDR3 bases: TGTGCCAGCAGCTTAGCGGTTAGGACGGGGAATCGACCCCTCCACTTT.

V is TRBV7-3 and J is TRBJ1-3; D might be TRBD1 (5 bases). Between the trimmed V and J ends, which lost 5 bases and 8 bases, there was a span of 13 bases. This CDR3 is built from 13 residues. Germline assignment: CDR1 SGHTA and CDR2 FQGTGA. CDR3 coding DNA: TGTGCCAGCAGCCGACGCTGGGGGGACACCATATATTTT. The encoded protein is CASSRRWGDTIYF.